Presented here are 14 T cell receptor beta chains from one specimen sequenced in a study of Ad26.COV2.S vaccination and SARS-CoV-2 variants. Treatment meaning: some 19 received Ad26.COV2.S at low or high dose, single or two shots; five or six received placebo; per-sample allocation not given. Collection of the samples took place on day 63 after the first injection of vaccine or placebo. Profiled with immunoSEQ multiplex PCR; TCRdb holds only in-frame clones, not every one. The sample has hundreds of thousands of clones, roughly 90% seen once; the top ten hold 1.5%. The specimen was peripheral blood, collected in a trial of Ad26.COV2.S vaccine versus placebo. The receptors shown here come from a person between 18 and 60 years old who received the Ad26.COV2.S COVID-19 vaccine or a placebo.

The J gene is TRBJ2-7, the V gene TRBV5-6, with 7 positions matching TRBD2. Germline assignment: CDR1 SGHDT and CDR2 YYEEEE. This CDR3 is 16 amino acids long. Unmatched junction bases numbered 9, after V lost 1 base and J lost 2 bases. CDR3: CASSLTTSSKAYEQYF. In nucleotides, the CDR3 is TGTGCCAGCAGCTTGACGACTAGCAGCAAAGCCTACGAGCAGTACTTC.

The chain employs TRBV4-3 and TRBJ1-3; D not certain. The germline V gene encodes CDR1 LGHNA and CDR2 YSLEER. Trimming removed 2 bases at V and 3 bases at J, with 5 bases between. This CDR3 has 13 amino acids. The CDR3 reads CASSQTFGNTIYF. CDR3 sequence (DNA): TGCGCCAGCAGCCAAACATTTGGAAACACCATATATTTT.

Comments on this clone: One end of the junction varies from germline; a read error may be responsible. The chain uses TRBV29-1 and TRBJ2-3; D possibly matches TRBD1 or TRBD2 (5 bases each). Germline assignment: CDR1 SQVTM and CDR2 ANQGSEA. The CDR3 runs to 10 residues. The CDR3 nucleotides read TGCAGCGTGGTTACCGGGACCTTCTTTTTT. Its translation: CSVVTGTFFF.

The chain employs TRBV6-4 and TRBJ1-1; maybe TRBD1 (6 bases). V shed 3 bases and J shed 7 bases, with 12 bases lying between them. CDR1 is MRHNA and CDR2 is SNTAGT in the germline V gene. The CDR3 spans 13 residues. The DNA of the CDR3 is TGTGCCAGCAGTGAGGACAGCAAAGATGAAGCTTTCTTT. Protein product: CASSEDSKDEAFF.

In its sample, this clone was seen a few times. The V gene is TRBV7-3, the J gene TRBJ1-3, with D maybe TRBD1 (5 bases). V lost 2 bases and J 0 bases, leaving 8 bases between the germline ends. Germline lookup yields CDR1 SGHTA and CDR2 FQGTGA. CDR3 length equals 15 residues. The CDR3 sequence: CASSLGTGSGNTIYF. DNA for the CDR3: TGTGCCAGCAGCTTAGGAACAGGCTCTGGAAACACCATATATTTT. Full variable domain (remainder filled in from reference TRBV7-3 and TRBJ1-3): GAGVSQTPSNKVTEKGKYVELRCDPISGHTALYWYRQSLGQGPEFLIYFQGTGAADDSGLPNDRFFAVRPEGSVSTLKIQRTERGDSAVYLCASSLGTGSGNTIYFGEGSWLTVV.

The chain couples TRBV21-1 to TRBJ1-2. TRBV21-1 is noted as a pseudogene. This CDR3 region has 15 residues. Written as DNA, the CDR3 is TGTGCCAGCAGCAACAAGCACGGGAATCATGGGGGCTACACCTTC. Translating gives CASSNKHGNHGGYTF.

V gene TRBV11-2 combines with J gene TRBJ2-3; 7 bases fit TRBD2. V lost 5 bases, J lost 2 bases, and 10 bases stayed unmatched. The CDR3 runs to 16 residues. The germline CDR1 and CDR2 sequences are SGHAT and FQNNGV. CDR3 coding DNA: TGTGCCAGCAGCAGAGCCGCTAGCGGAAACACAGATACGCAGTATTTT. It translates to CASSRAASGNTDTQYF.

This clone occurred once. The gene calls are TRBV6-5 and TRBJ2-5; no reliable D call. Per the germline V gene, CDR1 is MNHEY and CDR2 is SVGAGI. V lost 0 bases, J lost 2 bases, and 13 bases lay in between. The CDR3 is 16 residues long. The CDR3 nucleotides read TGTGCCAGCAGTTACTCGGATACGGCAGGTCAAGAGACCCAGTACTTC. It is translated as CASSYSDTAGQETQYF.

The gene calls are TRBV4-2 and TRBJ1-1; perhaps TRBD1 as D (5 bases). CDR1 is LGHNA and CDR2 is YNFKEQ in the germline V gene. CDR3 length: 16 residues. Trimming pared 0 bases from V and 4 bases from J, leaving 15 bases between. The DNA for the CDR3 is TGTGCCAGCAGCCAAGATCAGGCAGGGTGGGGCACTGAAGCTTTCTTT. Encoded protein: CASSQDQAGWGTEAFF.

V is TRBV9 and J is TRBJ1-1; the D gene is possibly TRBD1 (5 bases). The V end was cut by 1 base, the J end by 1 base, with 14 bases between. Germline V CDR1 and CDR2: SGDLS, YYNGEE. This CDR3 region has 16 residues. CDR3 DNA sequence: TGTGCCAGCAGCGTATCCTCGACAGCGCAGAACACTGAAGCTTTCTTT. It is translated as CASSVSSTAQNTEAFF.

The chain combines TRBV2 with TRBJ2-6; D is tentatively TRBD1 or TRBD2 (5 bases each). This CDR3 region has 16 residues. In germline, CDR1 is SNHLY, CDR2 FYNNEI. V was trimmed by 6 bases and J by 0 bases, leaving 12 bases between them. The CDR3 reads CASSPGPLSGANVLTF. As DNA, the CDR3 is TGTGCCAGCAGCCCGGGGCCCCTCTCTGGGGCCAACGTCCTGACTTTC. Drawing the rest from reference TRBV2 and TRBJ2-6, the complete variable domain is EPEVTQTPSHQVTQMGQEVILRCVPISNHLYFYWYRQILGQKVEFLVSFYNNEISEKSEIFDDQFSVERPDGSNFTLKIRSTKLEDSAMYFCASSPGPLSGANVLTFGAGSRLTVL.

The V and J genes are TRBV9 and TRBJ2-2, with D tentatively TRBD2 (6 bases). V shed 0 bases and J shed 7 bases, with 13 bases lying between them. Germline CDR1 and CDR2: SGDLS and YYNGEE. This CDR3 has 15 residues. In DNA form, the CDR3 reads TGTGCCAGCAGCGTAGCGGTCGGGAGCGTCGGGGAGCTGTTTTTT. Its translation is CASSVAVGSVGELFF.

This clone appeared once. The chain recombines TRBV7-2 with TRBJ2-5, with a weak D call TRBD2 (7 bases). The germline gives CDR1 SGHTA, CDR2 FQGNSA. Deletions cut 2 bases from V and 1 base from J, with 14 bases between. The CDR3 sequence is 16 residues long. The CDR3 nucleotides are TGTGCCAGCAGCTTATGGGGGGGGGCAAGCCAAGAGACCCAGTACTTC. Protein product: CASSLWGGASQETQYF.

V is TRBV19 and J is TRBJ2-1, with TRBD2 matching 13 bases. V gave up 9 bases and J gave up 8 bases; unmatched junction bases: 13. CDR3 size: 16 residues. CDR1 is LNHDA and CDR2 is SQIVND in the germline V gene (reference sequence). CDR3 DNA: TGTGCCAGCTCCCTGGGGGGGACTAGCGGGAAGCATGAGCAGTTCTTC. This codes for CASSLGGTSGKHEQFF. The entire variable domain, with the rest obtained from reference TRBV19 and TRBJ2-1, is as follows: DGGITQSPKYLFRKEGQNVTLSCEQNLNHDAMYWYRQDPGQGLRLIYYSQIVNDFQKGDIAEGYSVSREKKESFPLTVTSAQKNPTAFYLCASSLGGTSGKHEQFFGPGTRLTVL.